These 32 T cell receptor beta chains were sequenced from one sample in a study of shared clonotypes between healthy human individuals. The assay was immunoSEQ multiplex PCR, and TCRdb's table has in-frame clones only and misses some. Of 2,100,000 or so clones listed, 90% to 97% are singletons. The specimen sequenced was naive CD4+ T cells sorted from blood. Stated subset: CD45RA+ positively selected. Source of these receptors: a man between 18 and 29 years old in good health.

The V call is TRBV7-2, the J call TRBJ1-6; D may be TRBD1 (5 bases). Germline values: CDR1 SGHTA, CDR2 FQGNSA. The CDR3 has 17 residues. Trimming cost V 3 bases and J 10 bases, with 22 bases left between them. This chain's CDR3 is CASSLVFGREGGSPLHF. For the CDR3, the DNA is TGTGCCAGCAGCTTGGTCTTCGGCAGGGAGGGAGGCTCACCCCTCCACTTT. Full variable domain (missing parts from reference TRBV7-2 and TRBJ1-6): GAGVSQSPSNKVTEKGKDVELRCDPISGHTALYWYRQSLGQGLEFLIYFQGNSAPDKSGLPSDRFSAERTGGSVSTLTIQRTQQEDSAVYLCASSLVFGREGGSPLHFGNGTRLTVT.

The chain combines TRBV2 with TRBJ2-5; D is uncertain. Per germline, CDR1 SNHLY and CDR2 FYNNEI. This CDR3 has 15 residues. The V end was cut by 2 bases, the J end by 4 bases, with 14 bases between. CDR3 sequence (DNA): TGTGCCAGCAGTGAAATCCGGCAGCCCAGAGAGACCCAGTACTTC. Amino acid sequence: CASSEIRQPRETQYF.

On this clone: This sample also contains other DNA sequences that code for the same CDR3. V gene TRBV4-2 combines with J gene TRBJ2-3; no clear D gene. V lost 0 bases and J lost 3, with 4 bases in between. The CDR3 is 13 amino acids. Germline loops: CDR1 LGHNA, CDR2 YNFKEQ. This CDR3 reads CASSQDLTDTQYF. The CDR3 bases are TGTGCCAGCAGCCAAGATTTAACAGATACGCAGTATTTT.

V gene TRBV5-1 combines with J gene TRBJ2-7; maybe TRBD2 (6 bases). CDR1 and CDR2 (germline): SGHRS, YFSETQ. Trimming pared 0 bases from V and 2 bases from J, leaving 21 bases between. The CDR3 runs 18 residues. CDR3 DNA sequence: TGCGCCAGCAGCTTGGCTGGGCGCGGGGAAGCAAAAGCCTACGAGCAGTACTTC. Its translation is CASSLAGRGEAKAYEQYF.

The chain has TRBV2 and TRBJ2-3; the match to TRBD2 covers 11 bases. Germline V lookup: CDR1 SNHLY, CDR2 FYNNEI. The CDR3 loop spans 19 amino acids. V dropped 3 bases and J dropped 5; count of bases not matched to a gene: 16. The DNA of the CDR3 is TGTGCCAGCAGTGAGACGGGGGAGCGACTAGCGGGGATGATAGATACGCAGTATTTT. Its translation is CASSETGERLAGMIDTQYF.

The chain couples TRBV6-1 to TRBJ2-1; 9 bases line up with TRBD1. Trimming at V came to 7 bases and at J to 4 bases, leaving 8 bases not matched to a gene. The germline gives CDR1 MNHNS, CDR2 SASEGT. This CDR3 is built from 15 residues. The DNA for the CDR3 is TGTGCCAGCACTCGGGACAGGGTATATTACAATGAGCAGTTCTTC. Translating gives CASTRDRVYYNEQFF.

V usage is TRBV30 and J usage is TRBJ2-1; possibly TRBD1 or TRBD2 for D (5 bases each). Germline V CDR1 and CDR2: GTSNPN, SVGIG (reference sequence). The CDR3 is 13 amino acids. V was cut by 1 base and J by 10 bases, with 14 bases left in between. CDR3 sequence: CAWSAPKRGEQFF. The CDR3 coding sequence is TGTGCCTGGAGTGCTCCCAAGAGGGGAGAGCAGTTCTTC.

This chain joins TRBV10-3 and TRBJ1-1; 8 nucleotides line up with TRBD1. The CDR3 has 14 residues. J was trimmed by 6 bases and V by 2 bases; bases with no gene match: 5. CDR1 is ENHRY, CDR2 SYGVKD, per germline. Here the CDR3 reads CAISEGTGRPEAFF. CDR3 nucleotide sequence: TGTGCCATCAGTGAGGGGACAGGTCGGCCTGAAGCTTTCTTT.

This clone was detected only once. This chain joins TRBV19 and TRBJ1-6; TRBD1 agrees at 9 bases. This CDR3 has 15 amino acids. V trimming: 10 bases; J trimming: 5 bases; junction bases outside the gene matches: 9. The germline V gene has CDR1 LNHDA and CDR2 SQIVND (reference sequence). CDR3 DNA: TGTGCCACCCGGCCGCGGGACAGGGATAATTCACCCCTCCACTTT. Its protein is CATRPRDRDNSPLHF.

As regards this clone: At one boundary the junction diverges from the germline segment, which might be a read error. The rearrangement uses TRBV2 and TRBJ2-3, with D unclear. Germline CDR1 SNHLY, CDR2 FYNNEI. The length of the CDR3 is 15 residues. CDR3 region: CASTTLSLSTDMQYF. In DNA form, the CDR3 reads TGTGCCAGCACGACCCTGTCGCTGAGCACAGATATGCAGTATTTT.

As to this clone: This CDR3 is also generated by other DNA sequences in the sample. The V call is TRBV28, the J call TRBJ2-1, with 8 nucleotides matching TRBD2. Germline-derived CDR1 and CDR2 are MDHEN and SYDVKM. With V trimmed by 4 bases and J by 2 bases, 7 bases remained unmatched. This CDR3 is 16 amino acids long. The CDR3 DNA is TGTGCCAGCAGTTCGGCCAGCGGGGGACCCTACAATGAGCAGTTCTTC. Its protein is CASSSASGGPYNEQFF.

This clone was found once. The chain recombines TRBV6-6 with TRBJ1-6; a possible D gene is TRBD1 (5 bases). Looked up from germline, CDR1 is MNHNY and CDR2 is SVGAGI (reference sequence). The CDR3 is made up of 16 amino acids. Trimming shortened V by 6 bases and J by 10 bases, and 22 bases separated the two germline ends. CDR3 in DNA: TGTGCCAGCAGCCCCTCCGGGGGGGGAGTAGGATCACCCCTCCACTTT. As protein: CASSPSGGGVGSPLHF.

This chain links TRBV7-2 with TRBJ2-2; D ambiguous. Trimming took off 1 base at V and 3 bases at J, with 9 bases between the two ends. The CDR3 has 15 residues. Germline V gene lookup returns CDR1 SGHTA and CDR2 FQGNSA. The CDR3, as DNA: TGTGCCAGCAGCTTAGGGTCCAGCTACACCGGGGAGCTGTTTTTT. Its protein is CASSLGSSYTGELFF.

The chain carries TRBV18 and TRBJ2-2; no definite D call. With 2 bases removed from V and 0 bases from J, the gap between germline ends came to 10 bases. The CDR3 is 16 residues long. The germline V gene encodes CDR1 KGHSH and CDR2 LQKENI. CDR3 DNA sequence: TGTGCCAGCTCACCAATGGCCAGATCGAACACCGGGGAGCTGTTTTTT. It codes for CASSPMARSNTGELFF.

The chain joins TRBV4-3 to TRBJ2-7, with D perhaps being TRBD1 or TRBD2 (5 bases each). Germline values: CDR1 LGHNA, CDR2 YSLEER. The CDR3 covers 15 residues. V lost 4 bases, J lost 7 bases, and 20 bases lay in between. For the CDR3, the DNA is TGCGCCAGCAGCCCAAGAGATGGGGGTTCGAGTGAGCAGTACTTC. Encoded protein: CASSPRDGGSSEQYF.

V usage is TRBV5-4 and J usage is TRBJ2-3; D assignment may be TRBD1 or TRBD2 (5 bases each). The CDR3 has 15 residues. V lost 4 bases to trimming and J lost 7 bases, with 19 bases between them. Germline values: CDR1 SGHNT, CDR2 YYREEE (reference sequence). The CDR3 sequence: CASSLGERGAYTQYF. The CDR3 DNA follows: TGTGCCAGCAGCCTCGGAGAGAGAGGGGCATATACGCAGTATTTT. The full variable domain, its missing parts supplied by reference TRBV5-4 and TRBJ2-3, is ETGVTQSPTHLIKTRGQQVTLRCSSQSGHNTVSWYQQALGQGPQFIFQYYREEENGRGNFPPRFSGLQFPNYSSELNVNALELDDSALYLCASSLGERGAYTQYFGPGTRLTVL.

A note on this clone: This sample also contains other DNA sequences that code for the same CDR3. CDR3 protein: CASSVDYGYTF. In nucleotides, the CDR3 is TGTGCCAGCAGTGTAGACTATGGCTACACCTTC. The chain has TRBV2 and TRBJ1-2, with D unresolved. Germline CDR1 reads SNHLY; CDR2 reads FYNNEI. The CDR3 is 11 amino acids. Trimming stripped 4 bases from V and 3 bases from J, with 3 bases between.

In this sample, this clone turned up once. The chain is built from TRBV11-2 and TRBJ2-7, with D uncertain. The CDR3 has 12 amino acids. V lost 1 base and J lost 5, with 6 bases in between. CDR1 is SGHAT and CDR2 is FQNNGV in the germline V gene. As DNA, the CDR3 is TGTGCCAGCAGCTTAGCTCCAAACGAGCAGTACTTC. Translated: CASSLAPNEQYF.

As to this clone: Distinct nucleotide sequences in the sample also encode this CDR3. The gene calls are TRBV6-5 and TRBJ2-2, with D possibly called TRBD1 or TRBD2 (5 bases each). The CDR3 contains 14 residues. Germline V gene lookup returns CDR1 MNHEY and CDR2 SVGAGI. V shed 6 bases and J shed 0 bases, with 8 bases lying between them. Here the CDR3 DNA reads TGTGCCAGCAGAGGGACCGCGAACACCGGGGAGCTGTTTTTT. It encodes CASRGTANTGELFF.

The chain uses TRBV30 and TRBJ2-1; no definite D call. This CDR3 is built from 13 residues. The V end was cut by 3 bases, the J end by 8 bases, with 14 bases between. Germline lookup yields CDR1 GTSNPN and CDR2 SVGIG (reference sequence). The DNA of the CDR3 is TGTGCCTGGAGCTATGTAGTTATTCATGAGCAGTTCTTC. This sequence encodes CAWSYVVIHEQFF. Based on the CDR3 plus reference TRBV30 and TRBJ2-1, the full variable domain is SQTIHQWPATLVQPVGSPLSLECTVEGTSNPNLYWYRQAAGRGLQLLFYSVGIGQISSEVPQNLSASRPQDRQFILSSKKLLLSDSGFYLCAWSYVVIHEQFFGPGTRLTVL.

The chain carries TRBV6-1 and TRBJ2-7, with D possibly matching TRBD2 (6 bases). Germline CDR1 reads MNHNS; CDR2 reads SASEGT. Trimming removed 6 bases from V and 2 bases from J, with 11 bases in between. This CDR3 spans 13 amino acids. The CDR3 DNA reads TGTGCCAGCAGCGGGGGATTCACCTACGAGCAGTACTTC. Translation: CASSGGFTYEQYF.

This clone was counted once. This chain connects TRBV6-5 to TRBJ1-2, with 7 nucleotides matching TRBD1. The CDR3 contains 14 residues. CDR1 is MNHEY and CDR2 is SVGAGI in the germline V gene. V shed 6 bases, J shed 5 bases, and the junction held 9 bases outside the gene matches. DNA for the CDR3: TGTGCCAGCAGGCGCGACGGGACAGATTATGGCTACACCTTC. It yields the protein CASRRDGTDYGYTF.

The chain employs TRBV6-5 and TRBJ1-6; a weak D match, TRBD1 (5 bases). The germline CDR1 and CDR2 sequences are MNHEY and SVGAGI. Trimming took 8 bases from V and 9 from J, leaving 17 bases between them. CDR3 length equals 14 residues. CDR3 amino acids: CASQQAGGFSPLHF. CDR3 bases: TGTGCCAGCCAGCAGGCCGGGGGTTTTTCACCCCTCCACTTT.

The rearrangement links TRBV15 to TRBJ2-5; 9 bases are shared with TRBD2. CDR1 LNHNV and CDR2 YYDKDF come from the germline V gene (reference sequence). The V gene end was trimmed by 8 bases and the J gene end by 5 bases; junction bases not matched to a gene: 15. This CDR3 comprises 16 residues. The CDR3 sequence: CATGVLAGRSRETQYF. The DNA of the CDR3 is TGTGCCACCGGAGTACTAGCGGGCCGATCAAGGGAGACCCAGTACTTC.

The rearrangement links TRBV30 to TRBJ1-2; 10 bases fit TRBD1. The CDR3 is made up of 14 amino acids. Germline V gives CDR1 GTSNPN, CDR2 SVGIG (reference sequence). With 3 bases clipped from V and 9 bases from J, the junction kept 10 bases outside the gene matches. For the CDR3, the DNA is TGTGCCTGGAGGCCGGGACAGGGGATAGGAAGCTACACCTTC. Protein sequence: CAWRPGQGIGSYTF.

This sequence joins TRBV7-2 and TRBJ2-1; a possible D gene is TRBD1 (6 bases). The CDR3 has 16 residues. Per germline, CDR1 SGHTA and CDR2 FQGNSA. V lost 2 bases, J lost 9 bases, and 20 bases lay in between. The CDR3 DNA follows: TGTGCCAGCAGCTTATTCAGTCCCAGGGGCTTCGGTGAGCAGTTCTTC. Amino acids: CASSLFSPRGFGEQFF. The whole variable domain, filled in from reference TRBV7-2 and TRBJ2-1, reads GAGVSQSPSNKVTEKGKDVELRCDPISGHTALYWYRQSLGQGLEFLIYFQGNSAPDKSGLPSDRFSAERTGGSVSTLTIQRTQQEDSAVYLCASSLFSPRGFGEQFFGPGTRLTVL.

In this sample, this clone turned up once. The V call is TRBV7-2, the J call TRBJ2-3; 12 bases are a match to TRBD2. CDR3 length: 16 residues. Germline V gene sequence: CDR1 SGHTA, CDR2 FQGNSA. With V trimmed by 6 bases and J by 5 bases, 9 bases remained unmatched. CDR3 loop: CASRSTLAGGLDTQYF. Here the CDR3 DNA reads TGTGCCAGCAGGTCCACCCTAGCGGGGGGGCTAGATACGCAGTATTTT.

The V call is TRBV2, the J call TRBJ2-3, with unresolved D. V dropped 7 bases and J dropped 4 bases, with 15 bases sitting between them. Germline lookup yields CDR1 SNHLY and CDR2 FYNNEI. The CDR3 has 14 amino acids. CDR3 residues: CASTPVQHSDTQYF. The CDR3 DNA follows: TGTGCCAGCACCCCGGTACAACACTCAGATACGCAGTATTTT. Filled out from reference TRBV2 and TRBJ2-3, the complete variable domain reads EPEVTQTPSHQVTQMGQEVILRCVPISNHLYFYWYRQILGQKVEFLVSFYNNEISEKSEIFDDQFSVERPDGSNFTLKIRSTKLEDSAMYFCASTPVQHSDTQYFGPGTRLTVL.

The chain couples TRBV4-1 to TRBJ1-6; 8 nucleotides align to TRBD1. The length of the CDR3 is 13 residues. Looked up from germline, CDR1 is MGHRA and CDR2 is YSYEKL. Unmatched junction bases numbered 3, after V lost 7 bases and J lost 7 bases. This chain's CDR3 is CASKQGDNSPLHF. The CDR3, as DNA: TGCGCCAGCAAACAGGGGGACAATTCACCCCTCCACTTT.

The chain is built from TRBV28 and TRBJ1-1; perhaps TRBD1 as D (5 bases). V shed 3 bases and J shed 0 bases, with 11 bases lying between them. This CDR3 region has 15 residues. Germline assignment: CDR1 MDHEN and CDR2 SYDVKM. The CDR3 spells CASSLVPRVNTEAFF. In DNA form, the CDR3 reads TGTGCCAGCAGTTTGGTTCCCAGGGTGAACACTGAAGCTTTCTTT.

The chain uses TRBV18 and TRBJ2-7, with D perhaps TRBD1 (6 bases). V was trimmed by 4 bases and J by 3 bases, leaving 13 bases between them. The CDR3 has 14 amino acids. Germline CDR1 is KGHSH and CDR2 is LQKENI. As DNA, the CDR3 is TGTGCCAGCTCACTAGGGGGTGCGGACTACGAGCAGTACTTC. Its translation: CASSLGGADYEQYF. The whole variable domain, remainder taken from reference TRBV18 and TRBJ2-7, is NAGVMQNPRHLVRRRGQEARLRCSPMKGHSHVYWYRQLPEEGLKFMVYLQKENIIDESGMPKERFSAEFPKEGPSILRIQQVVRGDSAAYFCASSLGGADYEQYFGPGTRLTVT.

Points on this clone: This same CDR3 is encoded by further DNA sequences in the sample. This chain links TRBV28 with TRBJ1-1, with TRBD1 as a possible D gene (6 bases). The ends were cut back, 2 bases at V and 7 bases at J, with 8 bases in the middle. Germline CDR1 MDHEN, CDR2 SYDVKM. The CDR3 totals 12 residues. CDR3 nucleotides: TGTGCCAGCAGTTTACTAGGGGGTGAAGCTTTCTTT. Translated: CASSLLGGEAFF.